This T cell receptor beta chain appears in the sequencing data of a study of somatic mutations in cytotoxic T cells in rheumatoid arthritis. The wider study: Selected T-cell populations stained with V beta antibodies were isolated by flow sorting to nearly 100% purity; these included V beta1+ cells subjected to TCRB sequencing.

The table lists this clone with a count of one. Using immunoSEQ multiplex PCR, the repertoire was profiled, and TCRdb retains in-frame clones only, with some absent. The sample shows 2,000 to 3,000 clones, roughly 80% of them seen only once. Germline V gene data show CDR1 as LNHNV and CDR2 as YYDKDF (reference sequence). The CDR3 is 16 amino acids. Germline trimming cut 2 bases from V and 1 base from J; bases unmatched to any gene: 4. The chain employs TRBV15 and TRBJ2-3, with 9 bases matching TRBD1. The material sequenced was CD8+ T cells sorted from blood. This receptor was identified in a man in his sixties with rheumatoid arthritis. The CDR3 loop is CATSRSRDRGTDTQYF. CDR3 in DNA: TGTGCCACCAGCAGAAGCCGGGACAGGGGCACAGATACGCAGTATTTT.